The 13 T cell receptor beta chains presented below share a single source sample, sequenced in a study of shared clonotypes between healthy human individuals. Measured with immunoSEQ multiplex PCR; TCRdb has only the in-frame clones, and not every one. The profile shows about 2 million clones, over 85% of them singletons. Naive CD8 cells were CD45RO-negative, positively selected for CCR7, excluding terminally differentiated effector memory CD45RA+ cells. Sequencing was carried out using naive CD8+ T cells sorted from blood. The source of these receptors is a man younger than 30 in good health.

Details on this clone: This sample also contains other DNA sequences that code for the same CDR3. This rearrangement joins TRBV27 to TRBJ2-1; TRBD1 is a possible D gene (6 bases). V lost 6 bases and J 5 bases, leaving 14 bases between the germline ends. Germline CDR1 is MNHEY and CDR2 is SMNVEV (reference sequence). CDR3 length: 14 amino acids. The CDR3 bases are TGTGCCAGCAGACGAGGGGGAGTTAACAATGAGCAGTTCTTC. Protein sequence: CASRRGGVNNEQFF.

This chain connects TRBV7-9 to TRBJ2-1; TRBD1 aligns across 8 bases. The germline V gene encodes CDR1 SEHNR and CDR2 FQNEAQ (reference sequence). There are 15 residues in the CDR3. Trimming removed 5 bases from V and 2 bases from J; junction bases left unmatched: 5. The CDR3 here is CASSPQGAAYNEQFF. The CDR3 DNA reads as TGTGCCAGCAGCCCCCAGGGGGCGGCCTACAATGAGCAGTTCTTC.

The chain uses TRBV21-1 and TRBJ1-4; the table assigns TRBD1, which was not confirmed against the DNA. TRBV21-1 is designated a pseudogene. The CDR3 contains 15 residues. The CDR3 is CASSKVATAGEKLFF. The DNA for the CDR3 is TGTGCCAGCAGCAAAGTGGCAACGGCAGGAGAAAAACTGTTTTTT.

The chain is built from TRBV5-8 and TRBJ2-2; possible D gene TRBD2, 5 bases. The germline V and J ends were trimmed by 3 bases and 1 base, with 13 bases remaining between them. This CDR3 has 16 residues. CDR1 and CDR2 from the germline V gene are SGHTS and YDEGEE. This chain's CDR3 is CASSSPREMNTGELFF. Written as DNA, the CDR3 is TGTGCCAGCAGCTCCCCGAGGGAGATGAACACCGGGGAGCTGTTTTTT.

V usage is TRBV10-2 and J usage is TRBJ2-7, with unresolved D. Trimming shortened V by 2 bases and J by 3 bases, and 8 bases separated the two germline ends. The germline CDR1 and CDR2 sequences are WSHSY and SAAADI. CDR3 size: 13 residues. Written as DNA, the CDR3 is TGCGCCAGCAGTGAGGACTTAATCTACGAGCAGTACTTC. It yields the protein CASSEDLIYEQYF.

The rearrangement uses TRBV27 and TRBJ1-1; D is uncertain. V was trimmed by 2 bases and J by 1 base, leaving 11 bases between them. The length of the CDR3 is 15 residues. Germline V gives CDR1 MNHEY, CDR2 SMNVEV (reference sequence). The CDR3 DNA reads TGTGCCAGCAGTTTAGGGCCTTTTCCGAACACTGAAGCTTTCTTT. Protein: CASSLGPFPNTEAFF.

The rearrangement joins TRBV28 to TRBJ2-3, with D possibly TRBD1 on 6 matching bases. Looked up from germline, CDR1 is MDHEN and CDR2 is SYDVKM. The CDR3 has 15 amino acids. Trimming stripped 8 bases from V and 1 base from J, with 16 bases between. The DNA for the CDR3 is TGTGCCAGCGGGGGCCCCGGGCGCGGCACAGATACGCAGTATTTT. Translation gives CASGGPGRGTDTQYF. Based on the CDR3 plus reference TRBV28 and TRBJ2-3, the full variable domain is DVKVTQSSRYLVKRTGEKVFLECVQDMDHENMFWYRQDPGLGLRLIYFSYDVKMKEKGDIPEGYSVSREKKERFSLILESASTNQTSMYLCASGGPGRGTDTQYFGPGTRLTVL.

This clone was recorded only once. The V and J genes are TRBV4-3 and TRBJ2-7, with 9 bases fitting TRBD1. CDR1 is LGHNA and CDR2 is YSLEER in the germline V gene. V lost 0 bases, J lost 5 bases, and 5 bases stayed unmatched. The CDR3 totals 15 residues. Here the CDR3 reads CASSQDGRTGDEQYF. The CDR3 coding sequence is TGCGCCAGCAGCCAAGATGGGCGGACAGGGGACGAGCAGTACTTC.

V and J are TRBV5-1 and TRBJ2-5; TRBD2 aligns across 11 bases. The germline gives CDR1 SGHRS, CDR2 YFSETQ. The trim removed 1 base at V and 4 bases at J, leaving 3 bases unmatched. This CDR3 is built from 15 residues. The CDR3, as DNA: TGCGCCAGCAGCTTGATTCTAGCGGGGGGAGAGACCCAGTACTTC. It specifies CASSLILAGGETQYF.

The chain uses TRBV5-1 and TRBJ2-3; 9 nucleotides align to TRBD2. This CDR3 contains 17 residues. The germline CDR1 and CDR2 sequences are SGHRS and YFSETQ. V lost 0 bases, J lost 5 bases, and 10 bases stayed unmatched. The DNA for the CDR3 is TGCGCCAGCAGCTTGGTTTCTAGCGGGGTAGAGGAAGATACGCAGTATTTT. Protein: CASSLVSSGVEEDTQYF.

V and J are TRBV9 and TRBJ2-2; the match to TRBD1 covers 7 bases. CDR3 length: 13 amino acids. After removal of 0 bases from V and 15 bases from J, the junction contained 8 bases not matched to a gene. Germline CDR1 reads SGDLS; CDR2 reads YYNGEE. The CDR3 protein is CASSVGNRGEVFF. CDR3 in DNA: TGTGCCAGCAGCGTAGGGAACAGGGGAGAGGTGTTTTTT.

The chain uses TRBV7-6 and TRBJ2-7; 9 nucleotides agree with TRBD1. The ends lost 1 base at V and 5 bases at J; junction bases unmatched: 3. The germline V gene has CDR1 SGHVS and CDR2 FNYEAQ. The CDR3 is 14 residues long. CDR3 in amino acids: CASSLGQGDDEQYF. As DNA, the CDR3 is TGTGCCAGCAGCTTAGGACAGGGGGACGACGAGCAGTACTTC.

The chain employs TRBV6-1 and TRBJ2-7, with D tentatively TRBD1 (6 bases). Germline loops: CDR1 MNHNS, CDR2 SASEGT. Trimming pared 2 bases from V and 4 bases from J, leaving 9 bases between. The CDR3 is 13 amino acids. The CDR3 is CASSENRVYEQYF. CDR3 nucleotide sequence: TGTGCCAGCAGTGAAAACAGGGTGTACGAGCAGTACTTC.